The 26 T cell receptor beta chains in this list originate from one sample, sequenced in a study of T cells after yellow fever vaccination (dated by TCRdb to the late 2010s). Interpreted using the paper, the treatment or condition label stands for: live attenuated yellow fever vaccine strain. The library was produced with 5' RACE. The data were produced on an Illumina HiSeq 2500. TCRdb applied fastp at Q25 and MiXCR to the public reads, then kept only in-frame beta chains. Every entry covers one CDR3 protein and lists the most common genes and DNA from its rows. The sample records 200,000 to 300,000 distinct CDR3 sequences, 13% of which are singletons. The leading ten clones occupy 0.4% to 0.55% of the sample. The sequenced sample was CD4+ T cells sorted from PBMCs, obtained 45 days after the yellow fever booster vaccination. Source of these receptors: a man younger than 40 who received the YFV17D yellow fever vaccine.

The chain combines TRBV6-5 with TRBJ1-4; D is ambiguous. The CDR3 is 15 amino acids. V lost 0 bases and J lost 8, with 13 bases in between. The germline gives CDR1 MNHEY, CDR2 SVGAGI. CDR3 coding DNA: TGTGCCAGCAGTTACTCGCAGCGTTTAAGAGAAAAACTGTTTTTT. As protein: CASSYSQRLREKLFF.

A few counts support this clonotype. V is TRBV6-5 and J is TRBJ1-1, with D uncertain. The CDR3 consists of 11 residues. Trimming removed 6 bases from V and 11 bases from J, with 13 bases in between. The germline V gene encodes CDR1 MNHEY and CDR2 SVGAGI. CDR3 in DNA: TGTGCCAGCAGCGATCGTCTGAGTGCTTTCTTT. Translation: CASSDRLSAFF.

This clonotype occurred a few times. The V call is TRBV20-1, the J call TRBJ2-7; 12 bases line up with TRBD2. The ends lost 2 bases at V and 5 bases at J; junction bases unmatched: 22. Germline values: CDR1 DFQATT, CDR2 SNEGSKA (reference sequence). The CDR3 contains 20 residues. The CDR3 DNA follows: TGCAGTGCTAGAAAGTGGGGGACCGCAAGACTAGCGGGGGTAAATAACGAGCAGTACTTC. This gives the protein CSARKWGTARLAGVNNEQYF.

The sample holds many counts of this clonotype. The chain combines TRBV5-1 with TRBJ2-2, with a tentative D call TRBD1 (5 bases). Per germline, CDR1 SGHRS and CDR2 YFSETQ. Trimming took 1 base from V and 4 from J, leaving 14 bases between them. CDR3 length: 16 amino acids. CDR3 sequence (DNA): TGCGCCAGCAGCTTGTCAGGCCAGGGTGGCACCGGGGAGCTGTTTTTT. This sequence encodes CASSLSGQGGTGELFF.

Only a few counts were recorded for this clonotype. The chain couples TRBV27 to TRBJ2-2; 7 bases are shared with TRBD1. CDR1 and CDR2 from the germline V gene are MNHEY and SMNVEV (reference sequence). Trimming at V came to 3 bases and at J to 1 base, leaving 2 bases not matched to a gene. There are 15 residues in the CDR3. Written as DNA, the CDR3 is TGTGCCAGCAGTTTTTGGACAGGGAACACCGGGGAGCTGTTTTTT. Translating gives CASSFWTGNTGELFF.

The chain carries TRBV7-2 and TRBJ2-2; D gene uncertain. The V end was cut by 1 base, the J end by 4 bases, with 7 bases between. The CDR3 consists of 14 residues. Germline V gives CDR1 SGHTA, CDR2 FQGNSA. The CDR3 region is CASSLVLSTGELFF. The CDR3 DNA reads TGTGCCAGCAGCTTAGTTCTTTCCACCGGGGAGCTGTTTTTT.

The chain employs TRBV18 and TRBJ2-5; TRBD2 matches 7 bases. The V and J ends lost 0 bases and 8 bases, in that order; junction bases with no gene match: 12. This CDR3 region has 16 residues. Germline values: CDR1 KGHSH, CDR2 LQKENI. CDR3 sequence (DNA): TGTGCCAGCTCACCACCGGTGGCTAGCGGAACGTACACCCAGTACTTC. Protein sequence: CASSPPVASGTYTQYF.

This clonotype was recorded at least ten times. This chain links TRBV11-2 with TRBJ2-2, with TRBD2 as a possible D gene (6 bases). Germline assignment: CDR1 SGHAT and CDR2 FQNNGV. The CDR3 is 13 residues long. V gave up 4 bases and J gave up 8 bases, with 11 bases separating them. The DNA for the CDR3 is TGTGCCAGCAGCTCCTCAGGGACTGGGGAGCTGTTTTTT. Encoded protein: CASSSSGTGELFF.

This chain connects TRBV25-1 to TRBJ1-5; perhaps TRBD1 as D (5 bases). V was cut by 6 bases and J by 7 bases, with 13 bases left in between. The germline V gene encodes CDR1 MGHDK and CDR2 SYGVNS. The CDR3 length is 13 residues. Here the CDR3 DNA reads TGTGCCAGCAGCCACGGGGGGGGACAGCCCCAGCATTTT. Encoded protein: CASSHGGGQPQHF.

The chain has TRBV5-1 and TRBJ2-5, with a possible D match to TRBD2 (5 bases). V dropped 7 bases and J dropped 5 bases, with 18 bases sitting between them. CDR3 length equals 14 residues. Germline loops: CDR1 SGHRS, CDR2 YFSETQ. This chain's CDR3 is CASALATTLETQYF. The CDR3 nucleotides are TGCGCCAGCGCCCTAGCTACAACGTTGGAGACCCAGTACTTC.

This rearrangement joins TRBV6-1 to TRBJ1-1, with D possibly matching TRBD1 (5 bases). This CDR3 spans 13 amino acids. Between the trimmed V and J ends, which lost 5 bases and 1 base, there was a span of 8 bases. Germline V gives CDR1 MNHNS, CDR2 SASEGT. The CDR3: CASSQRGNTEAFF. The CDR3 DNA follows: TGTGCCAGCAGTCAAAGGGGGAACACTGAAGCTTTCTTT.

This clonotype appeared a few times. J is TRBJ2-3 and V is TRBV5-1; 9 bases are a match to TRBD2. The V and J ends lost 0 bases and 4 bases, in that order; junction bases with no gene match: 9. The CDR3 length is 17 residues. The germline gives CDR1 SGHRS, CDR2 YFSETQ. CDR3 protein: CASSLGTIAGAADTQYF. The CDR3 nucleotides read TGCGCCAGCAGCTTGGGTACGATAGCGGGAGCAGCAGATACGCAGTATTTT.

This clonotype was picked up a small number of times. The chain has TRBV15 and TRBJ2-6; unclear D gene. This CDR3 contains 15 residues. Germline CDR1 LNHNV, CDR2 YYDKDF (reference sequence). V was trimmed by 6 bases and J by 1 base, leaving 10 bases between them. CDR3 in amino acids: CATSSGQSGANVLTF. The CDR3 DNA is TGTGCCACCAGTTCAGGCCAATCTGGGGCCAACGTCCTGACTTTC.

This clonotype was detected a few times. CDR3 bases: TGTGCCAGCAGTGTTTGGGGTGAGCAGTTCTTC. Protein: CASSVWGEQFF. The chain employs TRBV25-1 and TRBJ2-1; D gene uncertain. This CDR3 comprises 11 residues. The V gene lost 4 bases and the J gene lost 9 bases, with 7 bases spanning the gap. Germline V gene lookup returns CDR1 MGHDK and CDR2 SYGVNS.

This clonotype appeared a few times. V gene TRBV20-1 combines with J gene TRBJ2-5; TRBD1 matches 11 bases. Losses at the gene ends were 3 bases for V and 5 bases for J; bases not matched to a gene: 5. There are 14 residues in the CDR3. Germline values: CDR1 DFQATT, CDR2 SNEGSKA (reference sequence). CDR3 nucleotide sequence: TGCAGTGCTAGCGGGACAGGGGGGAGGGAGACCCAGTACTTC. Residues: CSASGTGGRETQYF.

This clonotype has only a few counts. This chain links TRBV18 with TRBJ1-1, with D possibly being TRBD1 (5 bases). Germline V gene data show CDR1 as KGHSH and CDR2 as LQKENI. V gave up 2 bases and J gave up 0 bases, with 7 bases separating them. This CDR3 is 14 amino acids long. In nucleotides, the CDR3 is TGTGCCAGCTCACCAGGACAAATGAACACTGAAGCTTTCTTT. The encoded protein is CASSPGQMNTEAFF.

This chain uses TRBV2 with TRBJ2-1; 8 positions agree with TRBD2. CDR1 is SNHLY, CDR2 FYNNEI, per germline. The CDR3 is made up of 13 amino acids. CDR3 sequence: CASSGTSFNEQFF. The CDR3 DNA reads TGTGCTTCCTCCGGGACTAGTTTCAATGAGCAGTTCTTC.

This clonotype turned up a few times. V gene TRBV5-1 combines with J gene TRBJ1-1, with TRBD1 matching 9 bases. This CDR3 is built from 15 residues. V shed 4 bases and J 4 bases; nucleotides not matched to a gene: 8. Germline V gives CDR1 SGHRS, CDR2 YFSETQ. CDR3 coding DNA: TGCGCCAGCAGCGTGGGACAGGGAGGGAGCACTGAAGCTTTCTTT. Protein: CASSVGQGGSTEAFF.

The genes are TRBV12-3 or TRBV12-4 and TRBJ2-1; 10 nucleotides line up with TRBD2. V was clipped by 7 bases and J by 1 base; unmatched bases: 10. The CDR3 runs 17 residues. CDR3 nucleotide sequence: TGTGCCAGCAACCCCGGAGGGACTAGCGCTTCCTACAATGAGCAGTTCTTC. The encoded protein is CASNPGGTSASYNEQFF.

CDR3 sequence (DNA): TGCAGTGCTAGCTTAGGGGTGAATGAGCAGTTCTTC. It translates to CSASLGVNEQFF. The rearrangement uses TRBV20-1 and TRBJ2-1, with D perhaps matching TRBD1 (5 bases). Germline V lookup: CDR1 DFQATT, CDR2 SNEGSKA (reference sequence). V was shortened by 3 bases and J by 7 bases, with 10 bases between the two germline ends. This CDR3 comprises 12 residues.

In this sample, this clonotype turned up a few times. The genes are TRBV5-6 and TRBJ2-3, with TRBD2 as a possible D gene (7 bases). The CDR3 extends over 15 amino acids. CDR1 and CDR2 from the germline V gene are SGHDT and YYEEEE. V was clipped by 4 bases and J by 3 bases, with 15 bases between them. The CDR3 protein is CASSPQQGLTDTQYF. CDR3 DNA sequence: TGTGCCAGCAGCCCACAACAGGGACTAACAGATACGCAGTATTTT.

V is TRBV28 and J is TRBJ2-7, with 8 bases aligning to TRBD1. The V gene end was trimmed by 6 bases and the J gene end by 10 bases; junction bases not matched to a gene: 5. Germline V gene data show CDR1 as MDHEN and CDR2 as SYDVKM. The CDR3 is 11 residues long. The CDR3 DNA reads as TGTGCCAGCAGCCAAGGACAGGGCCAGTACTTC. This codes for CASSQGQGQYF. Filled out from reference TRBV28 and TRBJ2-7, the complete variable domain reads DVKVTQSSRYLVKRTGEKVFLECVQDMDHENMFWYRQDPGLGLRLIYFSYDVKMKEKGDIPEGYSVSREKKERFSLILESASTNQTSMYLCASSQGQGQYFGPGTRLTVT.

This clonotype was found a few times. The rearrangement links TRBV7-9 to TRBJ2-1; 8 bases are shared with TRBD2. Germline values: CDR1 SEHNR, CDR2 FQNEAQ (reference sequence). Trimming took 5 bases from V and 8 from J; bases not matched to a gene: 14. The CDR3 consists of 16 residues. CDR3 in amino acids: CASSQGPAGAFYEQFF. The CDR3 DNA reads TGTGCCAGCAGCCAGGGACCAGCGGGAGCTTTCTATGAGCAGTTCTTC.

The table lists this clonotype with a few counts. The chain is built from TRBV11-3 and TRBJ2-1; 7 bases are a match to TRBD1. Germline V CDR1 and CDR2: SGHNT, YENEEA. The CDR3 has 16 amino acids. The V and J ends lost 5 bases and 2 bases, in that order; junction bases with no gene match: 9. The CDR3 is CASSPRVGTAYNEQFF. The CDR3 DNA sequence: TGTGCCAGCAGCCCCCGCGTCGGGACAGCCTACAATGAGCAGTTCTTC.

This clonotype has ten or more counts. This chain joins TRBV24-1 and TRBJ2-3; TRBD1 might be the D (5 bases). The ends were cut back, 2 bases at V and 5 bases at J, with 13 bases in the middle. This CDR3 contains 15 residues. CDR1 and CDR2 from the germline V gene are KGHDR and SFDVKD. For the CDR3, the DNA is TGTGCCACCAGTGATTCTACCAGGGAAGGAGATACGCAGTATTTT. Its translation is CATSDSTREGDTQYF.

This clonotype was found many times. V gene TRBV20-1 combines with J gene TRBJ2-3; 7 bases are shared with TRBD2. Per the germline V gene, CDR1 is DFQATT and CDR2 is SNEGSKA (reference sequence). This CDR3 has 12 amino acids. The CDR3 coding sequence is TGCAGAGCGGGGAATCAGCCCGATACGCAGTATTTT. Translating it yields CRAGNQPDTQYF.